The 32 T cell receptor beta chains given below trace back to one sample, sequenced in a study of Graves' ophthalmopathy and Graves' hyperthyroidism. As the template, RNA transcripts were used to amplify TCR beta CDR3 regions. RT-PCR with HTBI primers came first, then second-round multiplex PCR. TCRdb reprocessed the multiplex PCR reads via MiXCR and lists one record per CDR3 protein. The table lists around 520,000 distinct CDR3 sequences, less than 45% of them singletons. The sample comprised peripheral blood or thyroid tissue (not recorded which). These receptors were taken from an adult man with Graves' hyperthyroidism.

The rearrangement uses TRBV5-1 and TRBJ2-7; TRBD2 matches 11 bases. Germline V gene sequence: CDR1 SGHRS, CDR2 YFSETQ. The CDR3 consists of 15 residues. J was trimmed by 5 bases and V by 3 bases; bases with no gene match: 7. For the CDR3, the DNA is TGCGCCAGCAGCTCCCCGACTAGCGGGAACCACGAGCAGTACTTC. Amino acid sequence: CASSSPTSGNHEQYF.

This chain connects TRBV6-2 or TRBV6-3 to TRBJ2-7; D uncertain. Trimming cost V 2 bases and J 6 bases, with 17 bases left between them. The CDR3 contains 15 residues. Per the germline V gene, CDR1 is MNHEY and CDR2 is SVGEGT. CDR3 protein: CASSYTNRGVGEQYF. The CDR3 nucleotides read TGTGCCAGCAGTTACACCAATCGTGGAGTGGGCGAGCAGTACTTC.

This clonotype was observed a handful of times. The CDR3 DNA reads TGCAGTGCTAGGGCTCTCACGGGTAGTCAGACCCAGTACTTC. Translated: CSARALTGSQTQYF. V usage is TRBV20-1 and J usage is TRBJ2-5; D is unclear. Germline assignment: CDR1 DFQATT and CDR2 SNEGSKA (reference sequence). CDR3 size: 14 residues. V was clipped by 3 bases and J by 6 bases, with 17 bases between them.

This clonotype appeared many times. The chain has TRBV10-3 and TRBJ2-7; 9 bases fit TRBD2. The CDR3 loop spans 16 amino acids. V shed 0 bases and J 7 bases; nucleotides not matched to a gene: 10. Germline CDR1 ENHRY, CDR2 SYGVKD. In DNA form, the CDR3 reads TGTGCCATCAGTGAGTCAATGGCGGTAGCGGGGGTGGAGCAGTACTTC. It specifies CAISESMAVAGVEQYF.

This clonotype was seen repeatedly, ten times or more. V gene TRBV19 combines with J gene TRBJ1-2; TRBD1 agrees at 9 bases. Germline lookup yields CDR1 LNHDA and CDR2 SQIVND (reference sequence). V dropped 3 bases and J dropped 3; count of bases not matched to a gene: 5. This CDR3 is 15 amino acids long. This CDR3 reads CASSITGGRYYGYTF. The CDR3 DNA follows: TGTGCCAGTAGTATTACAGGGGGCAGGTACTATGGCTACACCTTC.

V is TRBV20-1 and J is TRBJ2-5, with a tentative D call TRBD2 (6 bases). CDR3 size: 15 residues. From germline, CDR1 is DFQATT and CDR2 SNEGSKA (reference sequence). V was cut by 4 bases and J by 2 bases, with 17 bases left in between. The CDR3 DNA follows: TGCAGTGCTATCGCGGCCGGCGGGGTGCAAGAGACCCAGTACTTC. Protein sequence: CSAIAAGGVQETQYF.

As regards this clonotype: This clone may be a read error of a much larger clone one base away. This chain links TRBV10-3 with TRBJ1-2; 8 nucleotides align to TRBD1. The CDR3 has 11 residues. Trimming at V came to 10 bases and at J to 7 bases, leaving 5 bases not matched to a gene. The V gene's germline CDR1 is ENHRY and CDR2 SYGVKD. The CDR3 DNA reads as TGTGCCAGCAGGACAGGGAGTGGCTACACCTTC. Its protein is CASRTGSGYTF.

This clonotype was observed a few times. V is TRBV7-9 and J is TRBJ1-4; weak D call: TRBD1 (6 bases). V lost 5 bases and J lost 7, with 14 bases in between. The CDR3 is made up of 14 amino acids. Germline CDR1 reads SEHNR; CDR2 reads FQNEAQ (reference sequence). The DNA of the CDR3 is TGTGCCAGCAGCCAAGGCCGGGACACTGAAAAACTGTTTTTT. Its translation: CASSQGRDTEKLFF.

V gene TRBV2 combines with J gene TRBJ2-3, with 7 bases that match TRBD1. The junction had 4 bases not matched to a gene; V was cut back by 5 bases and J by 2 bases. The germline V gene encodes CDR1 SNHLY and CDR2 FYNNEI. This CDR3 comprises 14 residues. The CDR3 nucleotides are TGTGCCAGCAGTTGGGGACAGCTCACAGATACGCAGTATTTT. Protein product: CASSWGQLTDTQYF.

This chain connects TRBV10-3 to TRBJ2-7; perhaps D is TRBD1 or TRBD2 (5 bases each). Deletions cut 4 bases from V and 5 bases from J, with 24 bases between. The CDR3 covers 17 residues. Germline V gene data show CDR1 as ENHRY and CDR2 as SYGVKD. DNA of the CDR3: TGTGCCATCAGTGCTTCCGGGACGGAGAACACCGGGGACGAGCAGTACTTC. It yields the protein CAISASGTENTGDEQYF.

This clonotype was counted ten times or more. The chain carries TRBV20-1 and TRBJ2-5; D remains ambiguous. The V end lost 3 bases, the J end lost 1 base, and 9 bases lay between the germline ends. Germline V gene lookup returns CDR1 DFQATT and CDR2 SNEGSKA (reference sequence). The CDR3 totals 13 residues. CDR3 residues: CSASRRSQETQYF. CDR3 DNA: TGCAGTGCTAGTCGACGTAGCCAAGAGACCCAGTACTTC.

V usage is TRBV10-3 and J usage is TRBJ1-1; TRBD1 matches 12 bases. Germline V gene sequence: CDR1 ENHRY, CDR2 SYGVKD. Trimming took 3 bases from V and 1 from J; bases not matched to a gene: 3. The CDR3 extends over 16 amino acids. In DNA form, the CDR3 reads TGTGCCATCAGTGACGGGACAGGGGGCACGAACACTGAAGCTTTCTTT. This sequence encodes CAISDGTGGTNTEAFF.

The chain couples TRBV7-8 to TRBJ2-7; the D gene is possibly TRBD1 (6 bases). In germline, CDR1 is SGHVS, CDR2 FQNEAQ. With 3 bases removed from V and 6 bases from J, the gap between germline ends came to 18 bases. The CDR3 covers 15 residues. The CDR3 loop reads CASSLDHRVASEQYF. In DNA, the CDR3 is TGTGCCAGCAGCTTGGACCACAGGGTGGCCTCCGAGCAGTACTTC.

This clonotype was detected many times. The V gene is TRBV28, the J gene TRBJ1-1; D possibly corresponds to TRBD1 (6 bases). Germline V gives CDR1 MDHEN, CDR2 SYDVKM. The CDR3 runs 14 residues. V was cut by 6 bases and J by 1 base, with 12 bases left in between. The CDR3: CASRGAGSNTEAFF. In nucleotides, the CDR3 is TGTGCCAGCAGGGGGGCAGGGTCGAACACTGAAGCTTTCTTT.

There are a few counts of this clonotype. V is TRBV19 and J is TRBJ2-3; the D is unclear. This CDR3 comprises 11 residues. V gave up 3 bases and J gave up 7 bases, with 5 bases separating them. Germline V gene sequence: CDR1 LNHDA, CDR2 SQIVND (reference sequence). CDR3 region: CASSMGNTQYF. The CDR3 nucleotides are TGTGCCAGTAGTATGGGAAATACGCAGTATTTT.

This clonotype was observed a handful of times. The genes are TRBV10-3 and TRBJ2-7; 7 bases fit TRBD2. V was clipped by 10 bases and J by 2 bases; unmatched bases: 17. The germline V gene has CDR1 ENHRY and CDR2 SYGVKD. This CDR3 spans 16 amino acids. CDR3 DNA sequence: TGTGCCAGCACCCCTCGGGGAGCGGGGTTCGCCTACGAGCAGTACTTC. This sequence encodes CASTPRGAGFAYEQYF.

The table lists this clonotype with a few counts. The V and J genes are TRBV3-1 and TRBJ2-2; TRBD2 might be the D (6 bases). Trimming removed 5 bases at V and 1 base at J, with 11 bases between. The CDR3 runs 15 residues. Per germline, CDR1 LGHDT and CDR2 YNNKEL (reference sequence). The CDR3 sequence: CASSFGSGNTGELFF. As DNA, the CDR3 is TGTGCCAGCAGCTTCGGGAGCGGGAACACCGGGGAGCTGTTTTTT.

J is TRBJ2-5 and V is TRBV12-3 or TRBV12-4; D is undetermined. The CDR3 runs to 16 residues. The germline V and J ends were trimmed by 0 bases and 5 bases, with 16 bases remaining between them. Here the CDR3 DNA reads TGTGCCAGCAGTTTAGCGCTAGATTTGAGTGGGGAGACCCAGTACTTC. Translating it yields CASSLALDLSGETQYF.

This clonotype appeared many times. The rearrangement links TRBV9 to TRBJ2-7; D unclear. Germline CDR1 and CDR2: SGDLS and YYNGEE. The V and J ends lost 4 bases and 1 base respectively, with 12 bases between them. The CDR3 is 14 amino acids. CDR3 nucleotides: TGTGCCAGCAGCCCATGGGAAGCATCCTACGAGCAGTACTTC. This gives the protein CASSPWEASYEQYF. Full variable domain (outside the CDR3, taken from reference TRBV9 and TRBJ2-7): DSGVTQTPKHLITATGQRVTLRCSPRSGDLSVYWYQQSLDQGLQFLIQYYNGEERAKGNILERFSAQQFPDLHSELNLSSLELGDSALYFCASSPWEASYEQYFGPGTRLTVT.

This clonotype showed up just a few times. The chain uses TRBV7-8 and TRBJ2-5; TRBD1 might be the D (5 bases). This CDR3 region has 15 residues. The V gene lost 2 bases and the J gene lost 4 bases, with 14 bases spanning the gap. Germline CDR1 reads SGHVS; CDR2 reads FQNEAQ. CDR3 nucleotide sequence: TGTGCCAGCAGCTTACGGGCAGGGCAAGGAGAGACCCAGTACTTC. Protein sequence: CASSLRAGQGETQYF.

Details on this clonotype: Being one base from a much bigger clone, this may be a read error. This sequence joins TRBV7-9 and TRBJ1-2, with 8 bases aligning to TRBD1. The CDR3 contains 15 residues. Germline V gene sequence: CDR1 SEHNR, CDR2 FQNEAQ (reference sequence). CDR3: CASSLEGQGRYGHTF. CDR3 in DNA: TGTGCCAGCAGCTTAGAAGGACAGGGAAGGTATGGCCACACCTTC.

The rearrangement uses TRBV20-1 and TRBJ1-1; 9 positions match TRBD1. Germline trimming cut 4 bases from V and 0 bases from J; bases unmatched to any gene: 3. CDR3 length equals 14 residues. CDR1 is DFQATT, CDR2 SNEGSKA, per germline (reference sequence). The CDR3 spells CSAKQGAMNTEAFF. The CDR3 nucleotides are TGCAGTGCTAAACAGGGGGCGATGAACACTGAAGCTTTCTTT.

This clonotype was detected ten times or more. The chain combines TRBV25-1 with TRBJ1-1, with a tentative D call TRBD1 (6 bases). Germline V gene sequence: CDR1 MGHDK, CDR2 SYGVNS. V dropped 8 bases and J dropped 5 bases, with 15 bases sitting between them. The CDR3 consists of 13 residues. The CDR3 region is CASSQGLGTEAFF. CDR3 nucleotide sequence: TGTGCCAGCTCACAGGGCTTGGGGACTGAAGCTTTCTTT. Complete variable domain (other parts from reference TRBV25-1 and TRBJ1-1): EADIYQTPRYLVIGTGKKITLECSQTMGHDKMYWYQQDPGMELHLIHYSYGVNSTEKGDLSSESTVSRIRTEHFPLTLESARPSHTSQYLCASSQGLGTEAFFGQGTRLTVV.

In this sample, this clonotype turned up many times. The rearrangement joins TRBV5-1 to TRBJ2-7; maybe TRBD1 (5 bases). Trimming took off 4 bases at V and 2 bases at J, with 10 bases between the two ends. The CDR3 runs 13 residues. CDR1 and CDR2 from the germline V gene are SGHRS and YFSETQ. CDR3 loop: CASSLDRTYEQYF. CDR3 nucleotides: TGCGCCAGCAGCCTCGACAGAACCTACGAGCAGTACTTC.

On this clonotype itself: A clone one base away is much larger, so this may be a read error. The V call is TRBV5-8, the J call TRBJ2-7, with D perhaps TRBD1 (5 bases). V lost 4 bases and J 1 base, leaving 9 bases between the germline ends. The CDR3 runs 13 residues. CDR1 is SGHTS, CDR2 YDEGEE, per germline. Here the CDR3 DNA reads TGTGCCAGCAGCGAGGACACTTCCTACGAGCAGTACTTC. Amino acid sequence: CASSEDTSYEQYF.

This clonotype was counted at least ten times. V is TRBV12-3 or TRBV12-4 and J is TRBJ2-7, with unresolved D. The CDR3 covers 12 residues. V was cut by 6 bases and J by 5 bases, with 11 bases left in between. The DNA for the CDR3 is TGTGCCAGCAGCCCCCCAAGAAACGAGCAGTACTTC. Its translation: CASSPPRNEQYF.

The CDR3 DNA is TGCAGCGCAAACCCCGGGACAGGGGCCGAGGCCGAAGCTTTCTTT. It is translated as CSANPGTGAEAEAFF. The V call is TRBV29-1, the J call TRBJ1-1; 10 nucleotides match TRBD1. Germline-derived CDR1 and CDR2 are SQVTM and ANQGSEA. The CDR3 sequence is 15 residues long. Trimming took 7 bases from V and 8 from J; bases not matched to a gene: 16.

This clonotype was counted many times. This chain links TRBV5-8 with TRBJ1-2, with D maybe TRBD1 (5 bases). The germline V gene has CDR1 SGHTS and CDR2 YDEGEE. V dropped 3 bases and J dropped 0 bases, with 15 bases sitting between them. The CDR3 is 16 residues long. CDR3 DNA sequence: TGTGCCAGCAGCTGGGGACTGGACTCGTCTAACTATGGCTACACCTTC. Amino acids: CASSWGLDSSNYGYTF.

The CDR3 loop is CATSGGTEQETQYF. CDR3 DNA sequence: TGTGCCACCAGCGGTGGGACAGAACAAGAGACCCAGTACTTC. The rearrangement links TRBV24-1 to TRBJ2-5; TRBD1 matches 7 bases. Germline V CDR1 and CDR2: KGHDR, SFDVKD. Unmatched junction bases numbered 6, after V lost 7 bases and J lost 2 bases. The CDR3 covers 14 residues.

This clonotype was recorded at least ten times. The chain has TRBV6-1 and TRBJ2-7, with 9 bases identical to TRBD2. Germline lookup yields CDR1 MNHNS and CDR2 SASEGT. The CDR3 length is 15 residues. Losses at the gene ends were 4 bases for V and 0 bases for J; bases not matched to a gene: 4. CDR3 in DNA: TGTGCCAGCAGTGCAGCGGGAGGCCCCTCCTACGAGCAGTACTTC. Translated, it gives CASSAAGGPSYEQYF.

The chain is built from TRBV7-3 and TRBJ2-7; D may be TRBD1 or TRBD2 (5 bases each). V dropped 6 bases and J dropped 6 bases, with 24 bases sitting between them. Germline V gene sequence: CDR1 SGHTA, CDR2 FQGTGA. CDR3 size: 16 residues. CDR3 bases: TGTGCCAGCAGTCCCGGGACCGAGGTTTGGACGAGCGAGCAGTACTTC. Translating gives CASSPGTEVWTSEQYF. The complete variable domain, with remaining parts taken from reference TRBV7-3 and TRBJ2-7, reads GAGVSQTPSNKVTEKGKYVELRCDPISGHTALYWYRQSLGQGPEFLIYFQGTGAADDSGLPNDRFFAVRPEGSVSTLKIQRTERGDSAVYLCASSPGTEVWTSEQYFGPGTRLTVT.

The J gene is TRBJ2-7, the V gene TRBV29-1; D might be TRBD2 (6 bases). The CDR3 length is 17 residues. Trimming cost V 0 bases and J 4 bases, with 22 bases left between them. Germline V gene data show CDR1 as SQVTM and CDR2 as ANQGSEA. The chain's CDR3 is CSVEDRGGGGPLYEQYF. As DNA, the CDR3 is TGCAGCGTTGAAGATCGGGGTGGGGGAGGCCCCCTTTACGAGCAGTACTTC.